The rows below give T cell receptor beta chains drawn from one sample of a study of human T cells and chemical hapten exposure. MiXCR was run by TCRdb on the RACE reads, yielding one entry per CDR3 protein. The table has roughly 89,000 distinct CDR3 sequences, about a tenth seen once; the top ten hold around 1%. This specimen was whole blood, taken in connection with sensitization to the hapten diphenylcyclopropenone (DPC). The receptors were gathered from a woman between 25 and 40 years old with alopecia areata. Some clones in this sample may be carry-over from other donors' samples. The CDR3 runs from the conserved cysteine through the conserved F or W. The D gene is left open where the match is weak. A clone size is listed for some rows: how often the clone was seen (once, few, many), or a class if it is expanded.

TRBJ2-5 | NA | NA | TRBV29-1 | TGCAGCGTTGGGGGTCTGGGGACGGTGAAAGAGACCCAGTACTTC | CSVGGLGTVKETQYF
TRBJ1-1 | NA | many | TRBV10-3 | TGTGCCATCAGTGTCGCCCAAGGTGCGGATTTGGCCACTGAAGCTTTCTTT | CAISVAQGADLATEAFF
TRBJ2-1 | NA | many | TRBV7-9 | TGTGCCAGCAGCCTAAGGGGGAGGAGCTCCTACAATGAGCAGTTCTTC | CASSLRGRSSYNEQFF
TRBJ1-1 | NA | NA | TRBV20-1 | TGCAGTGCCAAACCCGGAGGGATTGGCACTGAAGCTTTCTTT | CSAKPGGIGTEAFF
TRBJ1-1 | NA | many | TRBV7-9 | TGTGCCAGCAGCGTGGTCCTTACTGAAGCTTTCTTT | CASSVVLTEAFF
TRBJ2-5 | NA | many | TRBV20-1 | TGCAGTGCTAGAGATCCCGACGGGGGATGGAACCAAGAGACCCAGTACTTC | CSARDPDGGWNQETQYF
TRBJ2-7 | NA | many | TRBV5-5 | TGTGCCAGCAGCACGGAGGCAGGGAAGCGAGAGCAGTACTTC | CASSTEAGKREQYF
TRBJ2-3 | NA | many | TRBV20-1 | TGCAGTCCGACCCAAGGTCGGGCAGATACGCAGTATTTT | CSPTQGRADTQYF
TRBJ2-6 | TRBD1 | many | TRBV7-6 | TGTGCCAGCAGCCCTACCGGGACAGACTACTCTGGGGCCAACGTCCTGACTTTC | CASSPTGTDYSGANVLTF
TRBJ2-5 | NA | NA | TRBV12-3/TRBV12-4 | TGTGCCAGCAGTAGATGGGACGGCCTCCAAGAGACCCAGTACTTC | CASSRWDGLQETQYF
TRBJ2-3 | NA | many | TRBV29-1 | TGCAGCGCCCGGAGAGATACGCAGTATTTT | CSARRDTQYF
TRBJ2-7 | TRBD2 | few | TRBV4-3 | TGCGCCAGCAGCCTAGGACTAGCGGGAGAAGCCCACGAGCAGTACTTC | CASSLGLAGEAHEQYF
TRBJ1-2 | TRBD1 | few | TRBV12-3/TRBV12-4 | TGTGCCAGCAGAGGGACAGGGGGCACCGGTGGCTACACCTTC | CASRGTGGTGGYTF
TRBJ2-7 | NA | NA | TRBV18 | TGTGCCAGCTCACCACAAGTAGGCTCTAGCTACGAGCAGTACTTC | CASSPQVGSSYEQYF
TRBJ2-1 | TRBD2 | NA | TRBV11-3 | TGTGCCAGCAGCCCTGGCGGGGGGACTACCTACAATGAGCAGTTCTTC | CASSPGGGTTYNEQFF
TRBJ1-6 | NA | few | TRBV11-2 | TGTGCCAGCAGCTTGGATTTGGGTTCACCCCTCCACTTT | CASSLDLGSPLHF
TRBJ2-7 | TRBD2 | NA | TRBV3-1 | TGTGCCAGCAGCCAAGGGCGGGAGTTATACGAGCAGTACTTC | CASSQGRELYEQYF
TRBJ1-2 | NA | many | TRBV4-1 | TGCGCCAGCAGCGGACGTAGAGGGGGCTATGGCTACACCTTC | CASSGRRGGYGYTF
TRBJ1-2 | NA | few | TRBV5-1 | TGCGCCAGCAGTTTGAAGGGCCCTCAGGATGGCTACACCTTC | CASSLKGPQDGYTF
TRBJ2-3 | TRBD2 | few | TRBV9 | TGTGCCAGCACGCCCGAACTAGCGGGATCCACAGATACGCAGTATTTT | CASTPELAGSTDTQYF
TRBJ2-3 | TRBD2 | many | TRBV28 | TGTGCCAGCAGTCCCGCTGGGAGGGAGGGGACAGATACGCAGTATTTT | CASSPAGREGTDTQYF
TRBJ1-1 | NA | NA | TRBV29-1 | TGCAGCGCTCTGGGGGTGAACACTGAAGCTTTCTTT | CSALGVNTEAFF
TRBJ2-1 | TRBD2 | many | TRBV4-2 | TGTGCCAGCAGCCAAGATGCGGGGGGGCCCAATGAGCAGTTCTTC | CASSQDAGGPNEQFF
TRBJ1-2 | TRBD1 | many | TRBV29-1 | TGCAGCGTTGATAAGGGGGCCGGCTACACCTTC | CSVDKGAGYTF
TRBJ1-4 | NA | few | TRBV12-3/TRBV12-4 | TGTGCCAGCAGTTTATTACAGGCGGGAGGTGAAAAACTGTTTTTT | CASSLLQAGGEKLFF
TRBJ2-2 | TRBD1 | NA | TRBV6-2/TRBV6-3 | TGTGCCAGCAGTTACGAAACGGACAGGGTCACCGGGGAGCTGTTTTTT | CASSYETDRVTGELFF
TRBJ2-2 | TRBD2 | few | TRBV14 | TGTGCCAGCAGCCAAGATTGGCGGGGGGTCCAACGAACGAACACCGGGGAGCTGTTTTTT | CASSQDWRGVQRTNTGELFF
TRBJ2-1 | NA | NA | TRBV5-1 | TGCGCCAGCAGCTTGCCCGAGAAGGGGTCCAATGAGCAGTTCTTC | CASSLPEKGSNEQFF
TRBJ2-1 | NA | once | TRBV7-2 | TGTGCCAGCAGCTTAGGACCTTATGAGCAGTTCTTC | CASSLGPYEQFF
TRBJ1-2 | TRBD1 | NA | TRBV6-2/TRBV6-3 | TGTGCCATCACAAGGGGACAGAACTATGGCTACACCTTC | CAITRGQNYGYTF
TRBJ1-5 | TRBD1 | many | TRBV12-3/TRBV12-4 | TGTGCCAGCAGCCCCAATTCCGGACAGGGGAATCAGCCCCAGCATTTT | CASSPNSGQGNQPQHF
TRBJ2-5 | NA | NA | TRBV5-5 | TGTGCCAGCAGCTTGGTAATCGACGGCCAAGAGACCCAGTACTTC | CASSLVIDGQETQYF
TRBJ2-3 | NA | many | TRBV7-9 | TGTGCCAGCAGCCTTAGCGGAGGGCCCGCAGATACGCAGTATTTT | CASSLSGGPADTQYF
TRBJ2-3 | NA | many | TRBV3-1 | TGTGCCAGCAGCTACCTCGGTAATACGCAGTATTTT | CASSYLGNTQYF
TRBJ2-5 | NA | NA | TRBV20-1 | TGCCGTGCTAGAGGAGGAGGGGCTAGCGCAGAGACCCAGTACTTC | CRARGGGASAETQYF
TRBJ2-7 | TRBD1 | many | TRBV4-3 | TGCGCCAGCAGCCAACAAGTCCCCGGGACAGGGTTCTACGAGCAGTACTTC | CASSQQVPGTGFYEQYF
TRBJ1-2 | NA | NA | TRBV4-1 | TGCACCAGCAGACCTAACTCCGAAGCTAACTATGGCTACACCTTC | CTSRPNSEANYGYTF
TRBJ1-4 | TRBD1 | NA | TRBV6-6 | TGTGCCAGCAGTTACTCGACAGGGGCGGGAAAACTGTTTTTT | CASSYSTGAGKLFF
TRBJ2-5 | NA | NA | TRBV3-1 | TGTGCCAGCACCAAGGGCGGCACCCAAGAGACCCAGTACTTC | CASTKGGTQETQYF
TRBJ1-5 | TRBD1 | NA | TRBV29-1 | TGCAGCGTAACCATGGACAGGGATCAGCCCCAGCATTTT | CSVTMDRDQPQHF
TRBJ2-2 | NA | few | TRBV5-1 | TGCGCCAGCAGGTCGACCGGGGAGCTGTTTTTT | CASRSTGELFF
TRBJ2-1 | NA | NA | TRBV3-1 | TGTGCCAGCAGCCTAGAATTATACAATGAGCAGTTCTTC | CASSLELYNEQFF
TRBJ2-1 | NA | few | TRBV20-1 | TGCAGTGCTAGAGCGATAACAGGGAGCGATTACAATGAGCAGTTCTTC | CSARAITGSDYNEQFF
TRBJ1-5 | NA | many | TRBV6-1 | TGTGCCAGCAGTGAAGTCGGTATGGGCAATCAGCCCCAGCATTTT | CASSEVGMGNQPQHF
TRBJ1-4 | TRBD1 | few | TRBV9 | TGTGCCAGCAGTTCCGGACAGGGGGGTGAAAAACTGTTTTTT | CASSSGQGGEKLFF
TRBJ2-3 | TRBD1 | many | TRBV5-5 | TGTGCCAGCAGGTGGGGGCCAAACCGACAGGGAACAGATACGCAGTATTTT | CASRWGPNRQGTDTQYF
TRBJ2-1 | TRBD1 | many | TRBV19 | TGTGCCAGTAGCCCCCGGGACAGGGGGCAGGATGAGCAGTTCTTC | CASSPRDRGQDEQFF
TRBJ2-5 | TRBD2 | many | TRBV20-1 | TGCAGTGCTAGGGGACTAAAACGGGTAGAGACCCAGTACTTC | CSARGLKRVETQYF